Below are 11 T cell receptor beta chains sequenced from a single sample in a study of shared clonotypes between healthy human individuals. TCRdb's table, derived via immunoSEQ multiplex PCR, lists solely in-frame clones and lacks some. The profile covers some 2.3 million clones, with 85% to 95% appearing a single time and approximately 0.4% taken by the ten largest. Sequencing was performed on naive CD4+ T cells from PBMCs. Stated subset: CD45RA+ positively selected. All receptors derive from a young man in good health. Some clones in this sample may be carry-over from other donors' samples.

This chain joins TRBV7-2 and TRBJ2-7; D possibly corresponds to TRBD2 (6 bases). The V end lost 3 bases, the J end lost 0 bases, and 9 bases lay between the germline ends. In germline, CDR1 is SGHTA, CDR2 FQGNSA. The length of the CDR3 is 14 residues. The CDR3 is CASSFRDSSYEQYF. CDR3 DNA sequence: TGTGCCAGCAGCTTTAGGGACTCCTCCTACGAGCAGTACTTC.

The rearrangement uses TRBV5-1 and TRBJ1-1; D is undetermined. Germline V gives CDR1 SGHRS, CDR2 YFSETQ. Trimming pared 4 bases from V and 0 bases from J, leaving 10 bases between. This CDR3 comprises 14 residues. This CDR3 reads CASSADGLNTEAFF. The CDR3 DNA is TGCGCCAGCAGCGCGGACGGTTTGAACACTGAAGCTTTCTTT.

The genes are TRBV7-8 and TRBJ1-2, with 10 positions matching TRBD1. V lost 4 bases and J lost 8; bases outside the gene matches: 10. CDR1 is SGHVS, CDR2 FQNEAQ, per germline. CDR3 size: 15 residues. CDR3 protein: CASSSRNGQGEGYTF. The DNA for the CDR3 is TGTGCCAGCAGCTCCCGAAACGGACAGGGGGAAGGCTACACCTTC.

Remarks on this clone: A read error may produce the germline difference seen at one junction end. The chain is built from TRBV18 and TRBJ2-5, with unresolved D. This CDR3 is 13 amino acids long. The germline CDR1 and CDR2 sequences are KGHSH and LQKENI. The DNA for the CDR3 is TGTGCCACCTCAATCCGGACCAGAGAGACCCAGTACTTC. Protein: CATSIRTRETQYF. The full variable domain, rest sourced from reference TRBV18 and TRBJ2-5, is NAGVMQNPRHLVRRRGQEARLRCSPMKGHSHVYWYRQLPEEGLKFMVYLQKENIIDESGMPKERFSAEFPKEGPSILRIQQVVRGDSAAYFCATSIRTRETQYFGPGTRLLVL.

In the case of this clone: Other DNA sequences within the sample encode an identical CDR3. The CDR3 DNA follows: TGTGCCATCAGTGAGGGATCTTACGAGCAGTACTTC. Its protein product is CAISEGSYEQYF. J is TRBJ2-7 and V is TRBV10-3; no clear D. Germline CDR1 ENHRY, CDR2 SYGVKD. V was clipped by 2 bases and J by 4 bases, with 6 bases between them. This CDR3 has 12 amino acids.

The chain employs TRBV4-3 and TRBJ2-7; TRBD2 matches at 13 bases. This CDR3 comprises 18 residues. J was trimmed by 6 bases and V by 0 bases; bases with no gene match: 11. Germline lookup yields CDR1 LGHNA and CDR2 YSLEER. The CDR3 sequence is CASSQEFGLAGEKGEQYF. The CDR3 nucleotides are TGCGCCAGCAGCCAAGAATTTGGACTAGCGGGAGAAAAGGGCGAGCAGTACTTC.

This CDR3 is CASTMTGALNTEAFF. For the CDR3, the DNA is TGTGCCAGCACCATGACAGGCGCTCTGAACACTGAAGCTTTCTTT. V is TRBV28 and J is TRBJ1-1; D is possibly TRBD1 (6 bases). Trimming removed 7 bases from V and 0 bases from J, with 15 bases in between. This CDR3 spans 15 amino acids. Looked up from germline, CDR1 is MDHEN and CDR2 is SYDVKM. The full variable domain, completed using reference TRBV28 and TRBJ1-1, is DVKVTQSSRYLVKRTGEKVFLECVQDMDHENMFWYRQDPGLGLRLIYFSYDVKMKEKGDIPEGYSVSREKKERFSLILESASTNQTSMYLCASTMTGALNTEAFFGQGTRLTVV.

The J gene is TRBJ2-6, the V gene TRBV29-1; 9 bases fit TRBD1. After removal of 6 bases from V and 4 bases from J, the junction contained 4 bases not matched to a gene. Germline assignment: CDR1 SQVTM and CDR2 ANQGSEA. The CDR3 sequence is 14 residues long. CDR3 in amino acids: CSVGQGPGANVLTF. CDR3 coding DNA: TGCAGCGTGGGACAGGGACCCGGGGCCAACGTCCTGACTTTC.

This clone was recorded once. The chain employs TRBV5-4 and TRBJ2-7, with a weak D call TRBD1 (6 bases). Trimming removed 5 bases at V and 0 bases at J, with 15 bases between. The CDR3 is 15 residues long. Germline-derived CDR1 and CDR2 are SGHNT and YYREEE (reference sequence). The CDR3 region has the DNA TGTGCCAGCAGTTCCCCGACAGGTCCCTCCTACGAGCAGTACTTC. It codes for CASSSPTGPSYEQYF.

The V and J genes are TRBV5-1 and TRBJ2-1; 15 nucleotides line up with TRBD2. CDR1 is SGHRS and CDR2 is YFSETQ in the germline V gene. Trimming took 4 bases from V and 0 from J; bases not matched to a gene: 8. The length of the CDR3 is 19 residues. The CDR3 loop is CASSGAGLAGGSSYNEQFF. CDR3 coding DNA: TGCGCCAGCAGCGGGGCGGGACTAGCGGGAGGCAGCTCCTACAATGAGCAGTTCTTC. Together with reference TRBV5-1 and TRBJ2-1, the CDR3 gives the full variable domain: KAGVTQTPRYLIKTRGQQVTLSCSPISGHRSVSWYQQTPGQGLQFLFEYFSETQRNKGNFPGRFSGRQFSNSRSEMNVSTLELGDSALYLCASSGAGLAGGSSYNEQFFGPGTRLTVL.

The chain has TRBV13 and TRBJ1-4; the D gene is possibly TRBD1 (5 bases). The CDR3 runs 15 residues. V dropped 4 bases and J dropped 5 bases, with 14 bases sitting between them. The germline V gene encodes CDR1 PRHDT and CDR2 FYEKMQ (reference sequence). The CDR3 DNA reads TGTGCCAGCAGCTCAGTGGGGCGTGAGAATGAAAAACTGTTTTTT. Translating gives CASSSVGRENEKLFF.